This note documents a single TCR beta chain sequence. Its matching antigen is unknown. PCR involved 60 Vbeta and 13 Jbeta primers. Profiling relied on immunoSEQ multiplex PCR, and the TCRdb table lists in-frame clones only, not all of them. The sample gives some 100,000 clones, roughly 75% of which show up once; around 5% is in the top ten. This sample was taken from a study of cytomegalovirus exposure and HLA in healthy donors. For the study at large: HLA-typed donors contributed some 83 million unique TCRs, which were held in an early data release.

Findings and caveats of the study: Reported performance of the classifier showed diagnosis of cytomegalovirus status with high specificity and sensitivity.

Germline-derived CDR1 and CDR2 are MGHDK and SYGVNS. This CDR3 spans 15 amino acids. Unmatched junction bases numbered 4, after V lost 4 bases and J lost 1 base. The receptor comes from a woman between 18 and 29 years old in good health and CMV-seropositive. The material sequenced was PBMCs. The chain recombines TRBV25-1 with TRBJ2-3; TRBD1 agrees at 8 bases. CDR3 bases: TGTGCCAGCAGTGCTCAGGGGGCGGGCACAGATACGCAGTATTTT. Its translation is CASSAQGAGTDTQYF.